This TCR beta chain was documented in a study of Graves' ophthalmopathy and Graves' hyperthyroidism. The authors amplified TCR beta CDR3 regions, and they did so from RNA transcripts for repertoire sequencing. An initial RT-PCR round employing HTBI primers preceded a second-round multiplex PCR. TCRdb re-derived calls from the multiplex PCR reads in MiXCR, one entry per CDR3 protein. The sample has hundreds of thousands of distinct CDR3 sequences, about 44% seen once. The CDR3 runs 17 residues. V shed 4 bases and J 3 bases; nucleotides not matched to a gene: 7. Germline CDR1 reads SGHNT; CDR2 reads YYREEE (reference sequence). This clonotype was found a few times. Pregnancy or lactation, uncontrolled infections and other autoimmune diseases were grounds for excluding patients.

V is TRBV5-4 and J is TRBJ2-2, with TRBD1 identical over 12 bases. The sample consisted of peripheral blood. This receptor was identified in an adult man with Graves' ophthalmopathy. The CDR3 sequence: CASSRDRGLTDTGELFF. The CDR3 DNA sequence: TGTGCCAGCAGCAGGGACAGGGGGCTTACGGACACCGGGGAGCTGTTTTTT.